These 15 T cell receptor beta chains originate from one sample sequenced in a study of cytomegalovirus exposure and HLA in healthy donors. PCR employed 60 Vbeta and 13 Jbeta primers. The table came from immunoSEQ multiplex PCR; TCRdb's copy has only in-frame clones and leaves some out. The data show some 190,000 clones, more than 75% seen once. Material for sequencing was PBMCs. All receptors derive from a woman aged 25 to 45 in good health and CMV-seropositive.

The rearrangement uses TRBV9 and TRBJ2-2; possibly TRBD1 for D (5 bases). The ends were cut back, 4 bases at V and 5 bases at J, with 12 bases in the middle. CDR1 is SGDLS, CDR2 YYNGEE, per germline. This CDR3 comprises 14 residues. CDR3 in amino acids: CASSQTARTGELFF. CDR3 nucleotides: TGTGCCAGCAGCCAGACAGCGAGGACCGGGGAGCTGTTTTTT.

V gene TRBV10-2 combines with J gene TRBJ2-3; 9 bases agree with TRBD2. The CDR3 runs 15 residues. V lost 2 bases to trimming and J lost 4 bases; unmatched junction nucleotides: 4. Germline V gene sequence: CDR1 WSHSY, CDR2 SAAADI. The CDR3 coding sequence is TGCGCCAGCAGTGAGGGGGGCGGGGGGGCAGATACGCAGTATTTT. This gives the protein CASSEGGGGADTQYF.

The chain's CDR3 is CASSLPKETQYF. DNA for the CDR3: TGTGCCAGCAGCTTGCCAAAAGAGACCCAGTACTTC. The rearrangement uses TRBV5-4 and TRBJ2-5; no reliable D call. The CDR3 totals 12 residues. Trimming left V 1 base short and J 3 bases short, with 4 bases between. Germline CDR1 SGHNT, CDR2 YYREEE (reference sequence).

J is TRBJ1-4 and V is TRBV19; 9 bases fit TRBD1. The CDR3 extends over 14 amino acids. Germline V CDR1 and CDR2: LNHDA, SQIVND (reference sequence). V lost 10 bases and J lost 11; bases outside the gene matches: 14. CDR3 sequence reads: CATSDRGGGEKLFF. CDR3 nucleotide sequence: TGTGCCACCTCGGACAGGGGAGGAGGAGAGAAACTGTTTTTT.

This chain joins TRBV6-1 and TRBJ1-5; D gene unclear. V was clipped by 0 bases and J by 7 bases, with 7 bases between them. Germline assignment: CDR1 MNHNS and CDR2 SASEGT. The CDR3 totals 13 residues. In DNA form, the CDR3 reads TGTGCCAGCAGTGAAGCGTCTGGCCAGCCCCAGCATTTT. Protein: CASSEASGQPQHF.

The chain is built from TRBV14 and TRBJ2-1; 8 bases fit TRBD1. With V trimmed by 2 bases and J by 7 bases, 7 bases remained unmatched. The CDR3 has 15 residues. Germline assignment: CDR1 SGHDN and CDR2 FVKESK. The CDR3 reads CASSQRRQGSNEQFF. The DNA of the CDR3 is TGTGCCAGCAGCCAAAGAAGACAGGGGAGTAATGAGCAGTTCTTC.

The V and J genes are TRBV27 and TRBJ2-2; 8 bases are a match to TRBD2. Germline CDR1 MNHEY, CDR2 SMNVEV (reference sequence). V shed 5 bases and J 7 bases; nucleotides not matched to a gene: 9. The CDR3 is made up of 15 amino acids. CDR3 amino acids: CASSVIAGFFGELFF. The CDR3 bases are TGTGCCAGCAGTGTAATAGCGGGGTTTTTCGGGGAGCTGTTTTTT.

In this sample, this clone turned up a few times. The chain employs TRBV7-2 and TRBJ2-3; TRBD2 matches at 7 bases. V gave up 5 bases and J gave up 6 bases; unmatched junction bases: 17. The CDR3 is made up of 17 amino acids. CDR1 and CDR2 from the germline V gene are SGHTA and FQGNSA. CDR3 DNA: TGTGCCAGCAGCCCGGCCCCCTCTCCTAGCGGCAAGGATACGCAGTATTTT. This encodes CASSPAPSPSGKDTQYF.

This rearrangement joins TRBV5-5 to TRBJ1-2; D perhaps matches TRBD1 (6 bases). Trimming shortened V by 1 base and J by 8 bases, and 15 bases separated the two germline ends. Looked up from germline, CDR1 is SGHKS and CDR2 is YYEKEE (reference sequence). This CDR3 is built from 14 residues. CDR3 coding DNA: TGTGCCAGCAGCTTGCCCGGGGGGGCGGGCGGCTACACCTTC. This sequence encodes CASSLPGGAGGYTF.

The chain combines TRBV2 with TRBJ1-1; a weak D match, TRBD1 (5 bases). V shed 1 base and J shed 1 base, with 7 bases lying between them. The CDR3 spans 14 residues. The V gene's germline CDR1 is SNHLY and CDR2 FYNNEI. In DNA form, the CDR3 reads TGTGCCAGCAGTGAAGTTAGGGGGAACACTGAAGCTTTCTTT. It codes for CASSEVRGNTEAFF. Supplemented by reference TRBV2 and TRBJ1-1, the full variable domain reads EPEVTQTPSHQVTQMGQEVILRCVPISNHLYFYWYRQILGQKVEFLVSFYNNEISEKSEIFDDQFSVERPDGSNFTLKIRSTKLEDSAMYFCASSEVRGNTEAFFGQGTRLTVV.

The chain links TRBV7-2 to TRBJ2-2; 7 bases match TRBD1. The CDR3 is made up of 16 amino acids. Germline values: CDR1 SGHTA, CDR2 FQGNSA. V was clipped by 5 bases and J by 0 bases; unmatched bases: 6. This CDR3 reads CASSPRRGPNTGELFF. CDR3 in DNA: TGTGCCAGCAGCCCTAGAAGGGGGCCGAACACCGGGGAGCTGTTTTTT.

This clone was observed a few times. The chain is built from TRBV6-4 and TRBJ2-3; perhaps TRBD2 as D (6 bases). The germline V gene has CDR1 MRHNA and CDR2 SNTAGT. Trimming stripped 2 bases from V and 0 bases from J, with 6 bases between. The CDR3 consists of 14 residues. CDR3 loop: CASSDRGSTDTQYF. CDR3 nucleotide sequence: TGTGCCAGCAGTGACCGGGGGAGCACAGATACGCAGTATTTT.

The rearrangement joins TRBV29-1 to TRBJ1-6; D is perhaps TRBD1 (5 bases). Germline CDR1 reads SQVTM; CDR2 reads ANQGSEA. This CDR3 is 14 amino acids long. The V gene lost 2 bases and the J gene lost 5 bases, with 10 bases spanning the gap. The CDR3 sequence: CSVEPAGNNSPLHF. The CDR3, as DNA: TGCAGCGTTGAACCGGCAGGGAATAATTCACCCCTCCACTTT.

The table lists this clone with a few counts. One end of the junction varies from germline; a read error may be responsible. J is TRBJ1-2 and V is TRBV7-9; a possible D gene is TRBD1 (5 bases). Germline CDR1 SEHNR, CDR2 FQNEAQ (reference sequence). The CDR3 is made up of 16 amino acids. CDR3 sequence reads: CSSVQLAWGANYGYTF. CDR3 DNA sequence: TGTTCCAGCGTCCAACTAGCGTGGGGGGCTAACTATGGCTACACCTTC. The full variable domain, rest sourced from reference TRBV7-9 and TRBJ1-2, is DTGVSQNPRHKITKRGQNVTFRCDPISEHNRLYWYRQTLGQGPEFLTYFQNEAQLEKSRLLSDRFSAERPKGSFSTLEIQRTEQGDSAMYLCSSVQLAWGANYGYTFGSGTRLTVV.

This clone was detected only once. This chain connects TRBV9 to TRBJ2-7; TRBD1 matches at 11 bases. CDR1 and CDR2 from the germline V gene are SGDLS and YYNGEE. After removal of 3 bases from V and 2 bases from J, the junction contained 1 base not matched to a gene. CDR3 length equals 14 residues. The CDR3 here is CASSGTGGPYEQYF. The CDR3, as DNA: TGTGCCAGCAGCGGGACAGGGGGCCCCTACGAGCAGTACTTC.